These 28 T cell receptor beta chains share one sample of origin, sequenced in a study of OX40 agonist ivuxolimab in advanced cancers. The table came from immunoSEQ multiplex PCR; TCRdb's copy has only in-frame clones and leaves some out. The sample yields about 27,000 clones, roughly three quarters seen once. This specimen consisted of CD4+ or CD8+ T cells sorted from blood, obtained in a trial of the OX40 agonist ivuxolimab. The receptors shown here come from an adult with an advanced solid tumor such as melanoma, head and neck, liver or kidney cancer.

The genes are TRBV18 and TRBJ2-7; no reliable D call. Germline CDR1 reads KGHSH; CDR2 reads LQKENI. V was clipped by 0 bases and J by 2 bases, with 8 bases between them. The CDR3 consists of 14 residues. This chain's CDR3 is CASSPPSEAYEQYF. The CDR3 DNA sequence: TGTGCCAGCTCACCACCCTCCGAAGCCTACGAGCAGTACTTC. Based on the CDR3 plus reference TRBV18 and TRBJ2-7, the full variable domain is NAGVMQNPRHLVRRRGQEARLRCSPMKGHSHVYWYRQLPEEGLKFMVYLQKENIIDESGMPKERFSAEFPKEGPSILRIQQVVRGDSAAYFCASSPPSEAYEQYFGPGTRLTVT.

The chain is built from TRBV5-4 and TRBJ2-1; 13 bases match TRBD2. Germline assignment: CDR1 SGHNT and CDR2 YYREEE (reference sequence). The CDR3 consists of 16 residues. The V and J ends lost 4 bases and 8 bases, in that order; junction bases with no gene match: 9. The DNA for the CDR3 is TGTGCCAGCAGCCGACCACTAGCGGGGGGGGATTATGAGCAGTTCTTC. It codes for CASSRPLAGGDYEQFF.

The rearrangement uses TRBV5-6 and TRBJ1-2; TRBD1 matches 8 bases. This CDR3 is 15 amino acids long. The trim removed 4 bases at V and 4 bases at J, leaving 9 bases unmatched. Germline loops: CDR1 SGHDT, CDR2 YYEEEE. The CDR3 sequence is CASSPPDRASYGYTF. CDR3 coding DNA: TGTGCCAGCAGCCCGCCGGACAGGGCTAGCTATGGCTACACCTTC.

V usage is TRBV30 and J usage is TRBJ2-3; D gene uncertain. The CDR3 totals 13 residues. The V end was cut by 3 bases, the J end by 6 bases, with 13 bases between. The germline gives CDR1 GTSNPN, CDR2 SVGIG (reference sequence). CDR3 protein: CAWRDLPADTQYF. CDR3 in DNA: TGTGCCTGGAGGGACCTCCCAGCTGATACGCAGTATTTT.

This chain links TRBV27 with TRBJ2-5; TRBD2 agrees at 7 bases. The germline V gene encodes CDR1 MNHEY and CDR2 SMNVEV (reference sequence). The CDR3 covers 17 residues. Germline trimming cut 8 bases from V and 5 bases from J; bases unmatched to any gene: 20. CDR3 in amino acids: CASRFLSGSYGGETQYF. The DNA for the CDR3 is TGTGCCAGCCGATTTCTAAGCGGAAGTTACGGGGGGGAGACCCAGTACTTC.

Concerning this clone: A read error may account for a junction end that differs from germline. The chain joins TRBV19 to TRBJ2-2; D unclear. This CDR3 has 17 residues. CDR1 is LNHDA and CDR2 is SQIVND in the germline V gene (reference sequence). The CDR3 sequence is CASSGHGVITNTRELFF. CDR3 sequence (DNA): TGTGCCAGTAGCGGTCATGGGGTGATAACGAACACCAGGGAGCTGTTTTTT. Full variable domain (remainder filled in from reference TRBV19 and TRBJ2-2): DGGITQSPKYLFRKEGQNVTLSCEQNLNHDAMYWYRQDPGQGLRLIYYSQIVNDFQKGDIAEGYSVSREKKESFPLTVTSAQKNPTAFYLCASSGHGVITNTRELFFGEGSRLTVL.

The chain links TRBV30 to TRBJ1-2, with a tentative D call TRBD1 (5 bases). The ends were cut back, 8 bases at V and 8 bases at J, with 18 bases in the middle. Germline assignment: CDR1 GTSNPN and CDR2 SVGIG (reference sequence). The CDR3 length is 12 residues. The chain's CDR3 is CAGGTRGNGYTF. DNA for the CDR3: TGTGCCGGCGGGACTCGAGGAAACGGCTACACCTTC.

This chain connects TRBV4-3 to TRBJ2-3, with 9 bases that match TRBD2. Trimming removed 3 bases from V and 0 bases from J; junction bases left unmatched: 4. This CDR3 contains 16 residues. Germline V gene sequence: CDR1 LGHNA, CDR2 YSLEER. This chain's CDR3 is CASSQRAGGSTDTQYF. CDR3 in DNA: TGCGCCAGCAGCCAGAGGGCGGGGGGGAGCACAGATACGCAGTATTTT.

The CDR3 nucleotides are TGTGCCAGCAGCCGGACAGGGGGAACTGGAAACACCATATATTTT. This sequence encodes CASSRTGGTGNTIYF. The chain recombines TRBV6-5 with TRBJ1-3; 10 positions agree with TRBD1. The CDR3 length is 15 residues. Germline CDR1 and CDR2: MNHEY and SVGAGI. The V and J ends lost 6 bases and 2 bases, in that order; junction bases with no gene match: 4.

V and J are TRBV11-3 and TRBJ2-1; 10 nucleotides agree with TRBD2. With V trimmed by 1 base and J by 6 bases, 9 bases remained unmatched. CDR1 is SGHNT and CDR2 is YENEEA in the germline V gene. This CDR3 region has 17 residues. CDR3 loop: CASSLAGTSGASNEQFF. The CDR3 DNA follows: TGTGCCAGCAGCTTAGCCGGAACTAGCGGGGCTTCCAATGAGCAGTTCTTC.

The chain carries TRBV19 and TRBJ1-2; the D is unclear. The germline CDR1 and CDR2 sequences are LNHDA and SQIVND (reference sequence). The CDR3 length is 15 residues. Trimming took 5 bases from V and 5 from J, leaving 18 bases between them. CDR3 in amino acids: CASSRTWSADYGYTF. CDR3 bases: TGTGCCAGTAGTCGTACTTGGTCCGCAGATTATGGCTACACCTTC. Filled out from reference TRBV19 and TRBJ1-2, the complete variable domain reads DGGITQSPKYLFRKEGQNVTLSCEQNLNHDAMYWYRQDPGQGLRLIYYSQIVNDFQKGDIAEGYSVSREKKESFPLTVTSAQKNPTAFYLCASSRTWSADYGYTFGSGTRLTVV.

The gene calls are TRBV29-1 and TRBJ1-5, with TRBD1 as a possible D gene (6 bases). The V end was cut by 6 bases, the J end by 7 bases, with 19 bases between. Germline assignment: CDR1 SQVTM and CDR2 ANQGSEA. The CDR3 consists of 14 residues. The CDR3 sequence is CSVRLGGQGQPQHF. Here the CDR3 DNA reads TGCAGCGTCCGGCTTGGGGGGCAAGGGCAGCCCCAGCATTTT.

The chain recombines TRBV10-3 with TRBJ2-3; unclear D gene. The germline CDR1 and CDR2 sequences are ENHRY and SYGVKD. With 8 bases removed from V and 0 bases from J, the gap between germline ends came to 6 bases. The CDR3 is 12 amino acids. The CDR3 is CAISDSTDTQYF. CDR3 DNA: TGTGCCATCTCGGACAGCACAGATACGCAGTATTTT.

This clone has only one observation. The chain employs TRBV4-1 and TRBJ1-2; D perhaps matches TRBD1 (5 bases). V lost 6 bases to trimming and J lost 4 bases, with 15 bases between them. This CDR3 has 14 amino acids. Looked up from germline, CDR1 is MGHRA and CDR2 is YSYEKL. CDR3 residues: CASRSTGITYGYTF. For the CDR3, the DNA is TGCGCCAGCAGGTCCACAGGAATCACCTATGGCTACACCTTC.

This sequence joins TRBV12-5 and TRBJ2-1, with D unclear. The CDR3 length is 15 residues. The ends were cut back, 1 base at V and 4 bases at J, with 11 bases in the middle. CDR1 and CDR2 from the germline V gene are LGHNT and FRNRAP. This CDR3 reads CASGLGADQYNEQFF. The CDR3 coding sequence is TGTGCTAGTGGTTTGGGCGCGGATCAGTACAATGAGCAGTTCTTC.

The genes are TRBV28 and TRBJ2-5; D is perhaps TRBD2 (6 bases). The CDR3 contains 14 residues. CDR1 and CDR2 (germline): MDHEN, SYDVKM. Trimming shortened V by 4 bases and J by 2 bases, and 11 bases separated the two germline ends. The CDR3 is CASSSGTAQETQYF. In nucleotides, the CDR3 is TGTGCCAGCAGTTCCGGGACTGCTCAAGAGACCCAGTACTTC.

V usage is TRBV5-1 and J usage is TRBJ1-1; a possible D gene is TRBD1 (5 bases). There are 14 residues in the CDR3. With 2 bases removed from V and 4 bases from J, the gap between germline ends came to 12 bases. The germline gives CDR1 SGHRS, CDR2 YFSETQ. CDR3 residues: CASSFSPGGTEAFF. DNA for the CDR3: TGCGCCAGCAGCTTCTCACCTGGGGGCACTGAAGCTTTCTTT.

The chain employs TRBV7-2 and TRBJ1-2, with TRBD1 matching 7 bases. Germline CDR1 SGHTA, CDR2 FQGNSA. Trimming at V came to 2 bases and at J to 4 bases, leaving 7 bases not matched to a gene. CDR3 size: 15 residues. The CDR3, as DNA: TGTGCCAGCAGCTTATCCTCCGGGACAGTCTATGGCTACACCTTC. Translating it yields CASSLSSGTVYGYTF.

The chain links TRBV19 to TRBJ2-3, with TRBD1 matching over 7 bases. The ends lost 4 bases at V and 5 bases at J; junction bases unmatched: 12. The V gene's germline CDR1 is LNHDA and CDR2 SQIVND (reference sequence). The CDR3 consists of 16 residues. The CDR3 spells CASSSRDSNSGDTQYF. In DNA, the CDR3 is TGTGCCAGTAGTAGTCGGGACAGCAACTCAGGAGATACGCAGTATTTT.

This clone was observed a handful of times. J is TRBJ1-4 and V is TRBV27, with a possible D match to TRBD1 (5 bases). This CDR3 is built from 15 residues. Per germline, CDR1 MNHEY and CDR2 SMNVEV (reference sequence). Trimming took 0 bases from V and 5 from J, leaving 10 bases between them. CDR3 region: CASSLSYAGNEKLFF. The CDR3 DNA follows: TGTGCCAGCAGTTTATCGTATGCAGGGAATGAAAAACTGTTTTTT.

This clone occurred once. The V gene is TRBV7-3, the J gene TRBJ1-1, with unresolved D. Trimming took 5 bases from V and 1 from J, leaving 8 bases between them. Looked up from germline, CDR1 is SGHTA and CDR2 is FQGTGA. The CDR3 has 13 residues. CDR3 amino acids: CASSKTENTEAFF. CDR3 sequence (DNA): TGTGCCAGCAGCAAAACAGAGAACACTGAAGCTTTCTTT. The complete variable domain, with remaining parts taken from reference TRBV7-3 and TRBJ1-1, reads GAGVSQTPSNKVTEKGKYVELRCDPISGHTALYWYRQSLGQGPEFLIYFQGTGAADDSGLPNDRFFAVRPEGSVSTLKIQRTERGDSAVYLCASSKTENTEAFFGQGTRLTVV.

This clone has more than one count but fewer than ten. This chain joins TRBV5-1 and TRBJ2-7, with TRBD1 matching over 8 bases. Per the germline V gene, CDR1 is SGHRS and CDR2 is YFSETQ. Losses at the gene ends were 4 bases for V and 4 bases for J; bases not matched to a gene: 7. The CDR3 consists of 14 residues. In DNA, the CDR3 is TGCGCCAGCAGCCACGGACAGGGTAGTTACGAGCAGTACTTC. Translating gives CASSHGQGSYEQYF.

The chain recombines TRBV12-2 with TRBJ2-4; TRBD1 is taken as the D call from the table, unchecked against the DNA. TRBV12-2 is a known pseudogene. The CDR3 runs 12 residues. CDR3 sequence: CASPPQRGYLIF. In nucleotides, the CDR3 is TGTGCAAGTCCCCCTCAGAGGGGGTACCTAATCTTC.

The genes are TRBV7-9 and TRBJ1-5, with a weak D call TRBD1 (5 bases). This CDR3 spans 14 amino acids. Germline CDR1 SEHNR, CDR2 FQNEAQ (reference sequence). The ends were cut back, 0 bases at V and 7 bases at J, with 10 bases in the middle. The CDR3 DNA sequence: TGTGCCAGCAGCTTAGCGGGGGGAGGACAGCCCCAGCATTTT. This codes for CASSLAGGGQPQHF.

V is TRBV11-2 and J is TRBJ2-7, with 11 bases that match TRBD1. This CDR3 comprises 13 residues. The germline CDR1 and CDR2 sequences are SGHAT and FQNNGV. V shed 10 bases and J 7 bases; nucleotides not matched to a gene: 9. The CDR3 sequence: CAMRTGGLGEQYF. The CDR3 DNA reads TGTGCCATGCGGACAGGGGGCTTAGGGGAGCAGTACTTC.

V usage is TRBV30 and J usage is TRBJ2-1; 11 nucleotides agree with TRBD2. V was clipped by 2 bases and J by 4 bases; unmatched bases: 4. From germline, CDR1 is GTSNPN and CDR2 SVGIG (reference sequence). This CDR3 region has 15 residues. CDR3 coding DNA: TGTGCCTGGAGTTTGGGACTAGCGGAGTACAATGAGCAGTTCTTC. Translated: CAWSLGLAEYNEQFF.

V usage is TRBV7-2 and J usage is TRBJ2-5, with D perhaps TRBD1 or TRBD2 (5 bases each). The CDR3 is 14 residues long. The V gene's germline CDR1 is SGHTA and CDR2 FQGNSA. Trimming pared 5 bases from V and 2 bases from J, leaving 12 bases between. CDR3 in amino acids: CASSRLGRQETQYF. The CDR3 DNA sequence: TGTGCCAGCAGCCGTCTGGGACGGCAAGAGACCCAGTACTTC. The entire variable domain, with the rest obtained from reference TRBV7-2 and TRBJ2-5, is as follows: GAGVSQSPSNKVTEKGKDVELRCDPISGHTALYWYRQSLGQGLEFLIYFQGNSAPDKSGLPSDRFSAERTGGSVSTLTIQRTQQEDSAVYLCASSRLGRQETQYFGPGTRLLVL.

For this clone: Given a much more abundant clone one base away, this may be a read error. Other DNA variants within this sample encode the same CDR3. The chain combines TRBV9 with TRBJ2-5; D unclear. Germline V CDR1 and CDR2: SGDLS, YYNGEE. This CDR3 contains 13 residues. V was cut by 0 bases and J by 3 bases, with 6 bases left in between. CDR3 DNA: TGTGCCAGCAGCGTAGCTCGGGAAGAGACCCAGTACTTC. It translates to CASSVAREETQYF.